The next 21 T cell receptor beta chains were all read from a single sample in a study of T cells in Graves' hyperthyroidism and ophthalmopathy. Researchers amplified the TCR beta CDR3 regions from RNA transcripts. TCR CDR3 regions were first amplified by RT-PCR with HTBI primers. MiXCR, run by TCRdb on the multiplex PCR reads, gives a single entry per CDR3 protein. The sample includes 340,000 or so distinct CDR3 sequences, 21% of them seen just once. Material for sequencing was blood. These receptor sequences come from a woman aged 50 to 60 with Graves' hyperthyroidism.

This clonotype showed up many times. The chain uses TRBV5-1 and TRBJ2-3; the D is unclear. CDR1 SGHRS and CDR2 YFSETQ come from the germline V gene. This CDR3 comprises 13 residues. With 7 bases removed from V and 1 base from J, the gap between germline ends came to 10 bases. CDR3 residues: CASEKDRTDTQYF. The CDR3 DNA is TGCGCCAGCGAAAAAGACCGCACAGATACGCAGTATTTT.

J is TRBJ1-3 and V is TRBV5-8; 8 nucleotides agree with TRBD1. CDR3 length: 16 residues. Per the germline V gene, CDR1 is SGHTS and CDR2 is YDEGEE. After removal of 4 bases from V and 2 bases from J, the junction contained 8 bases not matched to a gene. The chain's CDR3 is CASSGGQALPGNTIYF. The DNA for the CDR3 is TGTGCCAGCAGCGGGGGACAGGCCCTGCCTGGAAACACCATATATTTT.

CDR3 loop: CASSSTSGIPKTAQYF. CDR3 DNA sequence: TGTGCCAGCAGTTCAACTAGCGGAATCCCAAAGACGGCGCAGTATTTT. V usage is TRBV27 and J usage is TRBJ2-3, with 8 bases aligning to TRBD2. The germline CDR1 and CDR2 sequences are MNHEY and SMNVEV (reference sequence). The CDR3 contains 16 residues. Germline trimming cut 4 bases from V and 10 bases from J; bases unmatched to any gene: 16.

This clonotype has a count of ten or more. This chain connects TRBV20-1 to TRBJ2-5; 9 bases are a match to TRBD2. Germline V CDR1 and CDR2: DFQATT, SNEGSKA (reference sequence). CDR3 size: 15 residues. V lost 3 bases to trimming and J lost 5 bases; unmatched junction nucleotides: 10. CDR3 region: CSASVSSGALETQYF. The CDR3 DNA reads TGCAGTGCTAGTGTGTCTAGCGGGGCCCTGGAGACCCAGTACTTC.

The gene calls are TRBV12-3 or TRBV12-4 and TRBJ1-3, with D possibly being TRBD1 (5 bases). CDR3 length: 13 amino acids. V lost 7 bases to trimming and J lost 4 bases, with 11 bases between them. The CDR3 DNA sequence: TGTGCCAGCATTCTAGGGGCGGGAAACACCATATATTTT. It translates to CASILGAGNTIYF.

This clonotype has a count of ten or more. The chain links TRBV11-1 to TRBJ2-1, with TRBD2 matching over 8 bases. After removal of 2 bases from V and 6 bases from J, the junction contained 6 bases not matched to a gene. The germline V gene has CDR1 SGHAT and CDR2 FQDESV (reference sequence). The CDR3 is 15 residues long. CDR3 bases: TGTGCCAGCAGCTTAAGGCGGGGGGACTCCAATGAGCAGTTCTTC. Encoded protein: CASSLRRGDSNEQFF.

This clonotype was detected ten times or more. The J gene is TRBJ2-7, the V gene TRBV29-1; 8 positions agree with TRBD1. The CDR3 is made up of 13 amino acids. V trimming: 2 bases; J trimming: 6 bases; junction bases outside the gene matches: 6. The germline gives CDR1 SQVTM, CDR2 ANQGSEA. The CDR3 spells CSVESGQEVEQYF. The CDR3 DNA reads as TGCAGCGTTGAATCGGGACAGGAGGTCGAGCAGTACTTC.

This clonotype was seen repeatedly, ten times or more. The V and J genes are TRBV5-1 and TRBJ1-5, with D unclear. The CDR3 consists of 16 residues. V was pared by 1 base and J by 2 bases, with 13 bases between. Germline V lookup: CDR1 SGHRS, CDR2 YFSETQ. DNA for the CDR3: TGCGCCAGCAGCTTGCTCGGGCTGGTTGGCAATCAGCCCCAGCATTTT. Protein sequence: CASSLLGLVGNQPQHF. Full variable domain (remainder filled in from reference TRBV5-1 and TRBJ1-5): KAGVTQTPRYLIKTRGQQVTLSCSPISGHRSVSWYQQTPGQGLQFLFEYFSETQRNKGNFPGRFSGRQFSNSRSEMNVSTLELGDSALYLCASSLLGLVGNQPQHFGDGTRLSIL.

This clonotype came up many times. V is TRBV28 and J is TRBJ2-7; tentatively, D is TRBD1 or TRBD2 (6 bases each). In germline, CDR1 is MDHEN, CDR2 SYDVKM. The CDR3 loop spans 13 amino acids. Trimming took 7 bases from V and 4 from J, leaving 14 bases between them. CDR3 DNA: TGTGCCAGCACCCCCGGGGGCGGGTACGAGCAGTACTTC. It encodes CASTPGGGYEQYF.

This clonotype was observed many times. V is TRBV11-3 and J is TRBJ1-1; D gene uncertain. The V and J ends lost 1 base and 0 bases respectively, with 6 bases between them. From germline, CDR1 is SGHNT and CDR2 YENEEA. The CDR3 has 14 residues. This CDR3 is CASSLGRMNTEAFF. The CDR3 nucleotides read TGTGCCAGCAGCTTAGGCAGGATGAACACTGAAGCTTTCTTT.

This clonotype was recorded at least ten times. The CDR3, as DNA: TGTGCCAGCTCCCCTCGGGGCGGGAGGGGGGAGACCCAGTACTTC. It is translated as CASSPRGGRGETQYF. The chain couples TRBV12-3 or TRBV12-4 to TRBJ2-5; 9 bases line up with TRBD2. CDR3 length: 15 residues. Germline trimming cut 8 bases from V and 5 bases from J; bases unmatched to any gene: 12.

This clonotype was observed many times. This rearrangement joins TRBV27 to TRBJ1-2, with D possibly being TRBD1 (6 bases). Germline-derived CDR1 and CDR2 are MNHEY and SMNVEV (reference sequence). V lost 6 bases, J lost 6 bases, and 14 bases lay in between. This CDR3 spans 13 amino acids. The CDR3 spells CASSPTGFNGYTF. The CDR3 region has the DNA TGTGCCAGCAGCCCCACAGGGTTCAATGGCTACACCTTC.

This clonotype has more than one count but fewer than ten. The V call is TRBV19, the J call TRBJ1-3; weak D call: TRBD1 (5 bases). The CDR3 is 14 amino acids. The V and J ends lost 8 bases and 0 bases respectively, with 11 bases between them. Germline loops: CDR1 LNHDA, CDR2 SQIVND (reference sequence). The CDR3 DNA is TGTGCCAGTTCTACAGGTGGCTCTGGAAACACCATATATTTT. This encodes CASSTGGSGNTIYF.

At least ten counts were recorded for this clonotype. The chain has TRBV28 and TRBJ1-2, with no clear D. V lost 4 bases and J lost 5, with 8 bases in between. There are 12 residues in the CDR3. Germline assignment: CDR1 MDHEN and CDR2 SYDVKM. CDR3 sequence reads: CASSSLPYGYTF. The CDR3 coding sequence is TGTGCCAGCAGTTCCTTGCCTTATGGCTACACCTTC.

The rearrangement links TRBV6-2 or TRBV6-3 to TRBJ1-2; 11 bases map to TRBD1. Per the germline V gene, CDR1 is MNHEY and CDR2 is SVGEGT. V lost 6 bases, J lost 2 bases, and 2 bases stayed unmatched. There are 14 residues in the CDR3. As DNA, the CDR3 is TGTGCCAGCAGAGGACAGGGGGCAAACTATGGCTACACCTTC. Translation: CASRGQGANYGYTF.

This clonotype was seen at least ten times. CDR3 DNA sequence: TGTGCCAGCAGCGGGGGGACCTTGGGGGAAACTGAAGCTTTCTTT. It translates to CASSGGTLGETEAFF. The chain is built from TRBV9 and TRBJ1-1, with D possibly being TRBD1 (5 bases). The CDR3 runs 15 residues. Trimming removed 3 bases from V and 5 bases from J, with 17 bases in between. Germline V lookup: CDR1 SGDLS, CDR2 YYNGEE. The complete variable domain, with remaining parts taken from reference TRBV9 and TRBJ1-1, reads DSGVTQTPKHLITATGQRVTLRCSPRSGDLSVYWYQQSLDQGLQFLIQYYNGEERAKGNILERFSAQQFPDLHSELNLSSLELGDSALYFCASSGGTLGETEAFFGQGTRLTVV.

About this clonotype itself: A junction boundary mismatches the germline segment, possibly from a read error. The CDR3 region has the DNA TGTGCCAGCAGCGGAACCGGGACAGGGGGTGAAGAACTGTTTTTT. Its protein is CASSGTGTGGEELFF. V gene TRBV5-6 combines with J gene TRBJ1-4; 11 positions match TRBD1. CDR1 SGHDT and CDR2 YYEEEE come from the germline V gene. The CDR3 runs to 15 residues.

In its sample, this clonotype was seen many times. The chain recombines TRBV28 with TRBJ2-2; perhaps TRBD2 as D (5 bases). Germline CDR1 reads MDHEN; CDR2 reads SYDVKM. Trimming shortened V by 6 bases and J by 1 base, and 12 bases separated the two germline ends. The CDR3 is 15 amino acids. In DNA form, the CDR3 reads TGTGCCAGCAGCCTGTCGGGATGGAACACCGGGGAGCTGTTTTTT. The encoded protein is CASSLSGWNTGELFF.

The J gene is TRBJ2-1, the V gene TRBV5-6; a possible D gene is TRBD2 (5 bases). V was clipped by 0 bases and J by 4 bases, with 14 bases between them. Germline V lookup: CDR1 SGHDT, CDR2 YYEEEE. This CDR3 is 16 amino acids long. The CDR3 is CASSLVARTGYNEQFF. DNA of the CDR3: TGTGCCAGCAGCTTGGTAGCGAGGACGGGGTACAATGAGCAGTTCTTC.

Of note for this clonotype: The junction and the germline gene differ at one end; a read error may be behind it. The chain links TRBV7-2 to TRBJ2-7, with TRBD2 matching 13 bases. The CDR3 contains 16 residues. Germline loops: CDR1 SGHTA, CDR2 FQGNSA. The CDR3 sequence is CASSLARTSGSHEQYF. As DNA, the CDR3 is TGTGCCAGCAGTTTAGCCAGGACTAGCGGGAGCCACGAGCAGTACTTC. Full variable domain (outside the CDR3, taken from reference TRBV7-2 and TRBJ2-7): GAGVSQSPSNKVTEKGKDVELRCDPISGHTALYWYRQSLGQGLEFLIYFQGNSAPDKSGLPSDRFSAERTGGSVSTLTIQRTQQEDSAVYLCASSLARTSGSHEQYFGPGTRLTVT.

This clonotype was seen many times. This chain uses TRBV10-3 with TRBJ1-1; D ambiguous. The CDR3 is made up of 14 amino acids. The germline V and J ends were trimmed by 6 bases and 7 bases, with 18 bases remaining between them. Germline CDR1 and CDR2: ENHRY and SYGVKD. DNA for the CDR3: TGTGCCATCAGGACAATAGGGAATGACAATGAAGCTTTCTTT. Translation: CAIRTIGNDNEAFF.